Shown below are 15 T cell receptor beta chains from a single sample sequenced in a study of cytomegalovirus exposure and HLA in healthy donors. A multiplex PCR was run with 60 Vbeta primers and 13 Jbeta primers. Method: immunoSEQ multiplex PCR; TCRdb's copy keeps in-frame clones and lacks some. The table includes about 150,000 clones, more than 70% detected once. The sample consisted of PBMCs. The receptors stem from a man in his forties or fifties in good health and CMV-seropositive.

This chain uses TRBV7-6 with TRBJ2-7, with 8 bases fitting TRBD1. Germline trimming cut 4 bases from V and 1 base from J; bases unmatched to any gene: 3. CDR3 length: 14 amino acids. Germline CDR1 reads SGHVS; CDR2 reads FNYEAQ. The CDR3 loop reads CASSSGQGSYEQYF. The CDR3 DNA sequence: TGTGCCAGCAGCTCCGGACAGGGATCCTACGAGCAGTACTTC.

CDR3 sequence (DNA): TGTGCCAGCAGGAATCAGGGGCTGCCTAATGAAAAACTGTTTTTT. Its translation is CASRNQGLPNEKLFF. V is TRBV27 and J is TRBJ1-4, with D possibly TRBD1 on 6 matching bases. The germline gives CDR1 MNHEY, CDR2 SMNVEV (reference sequence). This CDR3 is 15 amino acids long. V was shortened by 6 bases and J by 3 bases, with 14 bases between the two germline ends.

The chain couples TRBV25-1 to TRBJ1-2; weak D call: TRBD1 (5 bases). The CDR3 consists of 16 residues. CDR1 is MGHDK, CDR2 SYGVNS, per germline. With 1 base removed from V and 2 bases from J, the gap between germline ends came to 14 bases. CDR3 sequence reads: CASSESIWGGNYGYTF. The CDR3 bases are TGTGCCAGCAGTGAATCAATCTGGGGCGGAAACTATGGCTACACCTTC.

J is TRBJ2-7 and V is TRBV18; 9 bases are a match to TRBD1. The CDR3 is 15 amino acids. CDR1 and CDR2 (germline): KGHSH, LQKENI. The J segment lost 2 bases and the V segment lost 3 bases, leaving 5 bases of the junction unmatched. CDR3 residues: CASSPPGQGPYEQYF. CDR3 nucleotides: TGTGCCAGCTCACCTCCGGGACAGGGTCCCTACGAGCAGTACTTC. The whole variable domain, remainder taken from reference TRBV18 and TRBJ2-7, is NAGVMQNPRHLVRRRGQEARLRCSPMKGHSHVYWYRQLPEEGLKFMVYLQKENIIDESGMPKERFSAEFPKEGPSILRIQQVVRGDSAAYFCASSPPGQGPYEQYFGPGTRLTVT.

The chain carries TRBV9 and TRBJ2-1; tentative D call: TRBD1 (5 bases). The germline V and J ends were trimmed by 1 base and 6 bases, with 14 bases remaining between them. The CDR3 totals 15 residues. Germline CDR1 and CDR2: SGDLS and YYNGEE. CDR3 nucleotides: TGTGCCAGCAGCGTACTTCAGGGTTTGGGCAATGAGCAGTTCTTC. It translates to CASSVLQGLGNEQFF.

The CDR3 protein is CASSLGTENIQYF. CDR3 DNA sequence: TGTGCCAGCAGCTTAGGAACTGAAAACATTCAGTACTTC. V and J are TRBV7-2 and TRBJ2-4; D is unclear. Trimming removed 1 base from V and 5 bases from J, with 6 bases in between. This CDR3 comprises 13 residues. Germline assignment: CDR1 SGHTA and CDR2 FQGNSA.

The chain uses TRBV5-4 and TRBJ2-2; 9 nucleotides agree with TRBD2. This CDR3 is 18 amino acids long. Germline CDR1 SGHNT, CDR2 YYREEE (reference sequence). Trimming removed 4 bases from V and 5 bases from J; junction bases left unmatched: 15. The CDR3 reads CASSLWGSGRSRTGELFF. The CDR3 DNA reads TGTGCCAGCAGCCTTTGGGGTAGCGGGAGATCCCGAACCGGGGAGCTGTTTTTT. Using reference TRBV5-4 and TRBJ2-2 for the parts outside the CDR3, the full variable domain is ETGVTQSPTHLIKTRGQQVTLRCSSQSGHNTVSWYQQALGQGPQFIFQYYREEENGRGNFPPRFSGLQFPNYSSELNVNALELDDSALYLCASSLWGSGRSRTGELFFGEGSRLTVL.

There are many counts of this clone. This CDR3 reads CASSFDRAGGNTEAFF. The CDR3 bases are TGTGCCAGCAGCTTCGACAGGGCGGGAGGGAACACTGAAGCTTTCTTT. The V and J genes are TRBV5-4 and TRBJ1-1, with 7 bases lining up with TRBD1. The CDR3 spans 16 residues. With 2 bases clipped from V and 1 base from J, the junction kept 8 bases outside the gene matches. CDR1 is SGHNT and CDR2 is YYREEE in the germline V gene (reference sequence). Together with reference TRBV5-4 and TRBJ1-1, the CDR3 gives the full variable domain: ETGVTQSPTHLIKTRGQQVTLRCSSQSGHNTVSWYQQALGQGPQFIFQYYREEENGRGNFPPRFSGLQFPNYSSELNVNALELDDSALYLCASSFDRAGGNTEAFFGQGTRLTVV.

The chain combines TRBV6-5 with TRBJ1-1, with 8 bases aligning to TRBD1. Germline values: CDR1 MNHEY, CDR2 SVGAGI. The trim removed 0 bases at V and 1 base at J, leaving 1 base unmatched. The CDR3 loop spans 15 amino acids. The CDR3 sequence is CASSYSGTGNTEAFF. The DNA for the CDR3 is TGTGCCAGCAGTTACTCGGGGACAGGGAACACTGAAGCTTTCTTT.

The chain links TRBV4-3 to TRBJ2-3, with 8 bases aligning to TRBD1. The CDR3 has 18 amino acids. Trimming removed 2 bases from V and 0 bases from J; junction bases left unmatched: 10. Looked up from germline, CDR1 is LGHNA and CDR2 is YSLEER. This chain's CDR3 is CASSQKPGQATSTDTQYF. The CDR3 nucleotides read TGCGCCAGCAGCCAAAAACCGGGACAGGCAACTAGCACAGATACGCAGTATTTT.

This chain joins TRBV27 and TRBJ1-2; 8 nucleotides align to TRBD1. This CDR3 region has 14 residues. V was clipped by 3 bases and J by 4 bases; unmatched bases: 4. The V gene's germline CDR1 is MNHEY and CDR2 SMNVEV (reference sequence). CDR3 DNA sequence: TGTGCCAGCAGTTTGGACAGGGAGGGCTATGGCTACACCTTC. This codes for CASSLDREGYGYTF.

Comments on this clone: Relative to the germline gene, one junction end is altered; a read error may explain this. The genes are TRBV12-5 and TRBJ2-5; D may be TRBD1 (6 bases). The CDR3 consists of 12 residues. The germline V gene has CDR1 LGHNT and CDR2 FRNRAP. The chain's CDR3 is CASGSGLRAGDF. In DNA form, the CDR3 reads TGTGCTAGTGGTTCGGGCTTGAGGGCAGGGGACTTC.

In its sample, this clone was seen once. The chain couples TRBV6-1 to TRBJ2-5; TRBD2 matches at 12 bases. This CDR3 is 15 amino acids long. V lost 5 bases and J lost 4; bases outside the gene matches: 5. Germline-derived CDR1 and CDR2 are MNHNS and SASEGT. The CDR3 loop is CASSPGLAGPETQYF. The CDR3 DNA sequence: TGTGCCAGCAGTCCGGGACTAGCGGGCCCAGAGACCCAGTACTTC.

This CDR3 is CASNGGLVDNSPLHF. Written as DNA, the CDR3 is TGTGCCAGCAACGGGGGGCTAGTGGATAATTCACCCCTCCACTTT. This chain connects TRBV6-1 to TRBJ1-6, with a weak D call TRBD1 (6 bases). This CDR3 has 15 amino acids. V gave up 7 bases and J gave up 5 bases, with 15 bases separating them. Germline values: CDR1 MNHNS, CDR2 SASEGT.

The chain is built from TRBV6-5 and TRBJ1-2, with TRBD1 as a possible D gene (6 bases). In germline, CDR1 is MNHEY, CDR2 SVGAGI. The CDR3 consists of 14 residues. V was pared by 6 bases and J by 10 bases, with 21 bases between. The CDR3: CASSSVTGTFFYTF. CDR3 DNA: TGTGCCAGCAGCTCCGTGACAGGCACCTTCTTCTACACCTTC.